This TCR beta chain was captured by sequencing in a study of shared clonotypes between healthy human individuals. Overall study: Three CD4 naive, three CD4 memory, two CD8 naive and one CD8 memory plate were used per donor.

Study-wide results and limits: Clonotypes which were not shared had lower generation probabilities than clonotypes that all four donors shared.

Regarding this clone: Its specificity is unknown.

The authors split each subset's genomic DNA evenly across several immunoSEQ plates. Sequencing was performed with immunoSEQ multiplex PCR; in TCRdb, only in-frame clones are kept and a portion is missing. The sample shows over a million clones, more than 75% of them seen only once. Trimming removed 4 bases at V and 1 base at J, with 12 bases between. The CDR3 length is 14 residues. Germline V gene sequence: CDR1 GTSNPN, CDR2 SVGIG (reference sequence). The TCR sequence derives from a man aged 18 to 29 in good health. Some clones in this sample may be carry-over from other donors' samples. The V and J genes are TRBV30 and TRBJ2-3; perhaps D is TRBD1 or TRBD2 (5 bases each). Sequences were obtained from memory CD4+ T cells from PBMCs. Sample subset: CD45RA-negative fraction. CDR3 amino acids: CAWNRQGRTDTQYF. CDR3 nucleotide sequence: TGTGCCTGGAATCGGCAGGGACGCACAGATACGCAGTATTTT.